This TCR beta chain emerged from a study of cytomegalovirus exposure and HLA in healthy donors. This PCR relied on a set of 60 Vbeta primers and 13 Jbeta primers. The method was immunoSEQ multiplex PCR; TCRdb's version includes in-frame clones alone and lacks a portion of them. The sample shows around 140,000 clones, about four fifths of them seen only once. Per the germline V gene, CDR1 is SEHNR and CDR2 is FQNEAQ (reference sequence). The V and J ends lost 7 bases and 9 bases, in that order; junction bases with no gene match: 5. The CDR3 has 12 amino acids. The receptor's source is a man in his forties or fifties in good health and CMV-seronegative. V and J are TRBV7-9 and TRBJ2-2; TRBD2 aligns across 7 bases. The sequenced sample consisted of PBMCs. This CDR3 is CASISGVRELFF. The CDR3 coding sequence is TGTGCCAGCATCAGCGGGGTACGGGAGCTGTTTTTT. The full variable domain, completed using reference TRBV7-9 and TRBJ2-2, is DTGVSQNPRHKITKRGQNVTFRCDPISEHNRLYWYRQTLGQGPEFLTYFQNEAQLEKSRLLSDRFSAERPKGSFSTLEIQRTEQGDSAMYLCASISGVRELFFGEGSRLTVL.